This T cell receptor beta chain was obtained from a study of T cell repertoires in aging, cancer and after chemotherapy. Study observations and caveats: These repertoire data do not allow conclusions about immunological memory after chemotherapy.

This clonotype was counted between two and nine times. Its target is unknown. The template was genomic DNA from peripheral blood, not RNA. This CDR3 is 16 amino acids long. Trimming left V 2 bases short and J 0 bases short, with 8 bases between. Germline V gene lookup returns CDR1 SEHNR and CDR2 FQNEAQ (reference sequence). TRB rearrangements spanning V, D and J were amplified using mixed TRB-A/B primers. TCRdb used MiXCR to reprocess the multiplex PCR reads, holding one entry per CDR3 protein. The table shows roughly 7,000 distinct CDR3 sequences, with about 30% occurring only once. Sequencing was performed on blood. The rearrangement joins TRBV7-9 to TRBJ2-6; D is ambiguous. The TCR comes from a human donor with a blood cancer. CDR3 DNA sequence: TGTGCCAGCAGCTTAAGTCGGAACTCTGGGGCCAACGTCCTGACTTTC. Residues: CASSLSRNSGANVLTF.